The 10 T cell receptor beta chains given below trace back to one sample, sequenced in a study of T cells expressing NK-cell markers (dated by TCRdb to between 2020 and 2021). The library was generated by 5' RACE. Sequencing took place on an Illumina HiSeq 2000. The reads underwent TCRdb reprocessing, giving one record for each CDR3 protein sequence and no DNA. The table for this sample shows 500,000 to 700,000 distinct CDR3 sequences. The ten biggest clones cover 3% to 4.5% of the sample. Material for sequencing was blood T cells: a sorted CD56 or NKG2C T cell subset, CD4+ or CD8+ T cells, or bulk PBMC T cells (not recorded which). These receptors all come from a young man in good health. Donor details come from another sample of the same person, matched by shared clones.

This chain joins TRBV12-3 or TRBV12-4 and TRBJ2-1; without DNA, the TCRdb call of TRBD1 cannot be checked. The CDR3 extends over 16 amino acids. CDR3 in amino acids: CASSLPVGPNFNEQFF.

This chain links TRBV21-1 with TRBJ2-2; without DNA, the TCRdb call of TRBD2 cannot be checked. TRBV21-1 is a pseudogene segment. The CDR3 extends over 15 amino acids. The CDR3 protein is CASSKVVGVPGELFF.

V and J are TRBV12-3 or TRBV12-4 and TRBJ2-1; TCRdb proposes TRBD2, but this gene call is untestable without DNA. The CDR3 covers 18 residues. The chain's CDR3 is CASTPGLAGVTYHPPVFF.

V gene TRBV4-1 combines with J gene TRBJ2-1; absent DNA, TCRdb's TRBD2 call cannot be checked. Germline CDR1 and CDR2: MGHRA and YSYEKL. This CDR3 spans 15 amino acids. The CDR3 is CASSQVAGIYNEQFF.

The chain couples TRBV6-2 or TRBV6-3 to TRBJ2-7; TCRdb gives TRBD1 as the D gene, but with no DNA this cannot be confirmed. Germline CDR1 reads MNHEY; CDR2 reads SVGEGT. The length of the CDR3 is 15 residues. The CDR3 here is CASSYLSTASYEQYF.

The rearrangement uses TRBV15 and TRBJ1-3. This CDR3 has 14 residues. Germline CDR1 is LNHNV and CDR2 is YYDKDF (reference sequence). CDR3 sequence: CATRGPTPGNTIYF.

The chain joins TRBV6-1 to TRBJ2-3; with no DNA, the TCRdb D assignment of TRBD2 cannot be verified. Germline-derived CDR1 and CDR2 are MNHNS and SASEGT. This CDR3 region has 16 residues. CDR3 region: CASSDHLAGLADTQYF.

V is TRBV20-1 and J is TRBJ1-6. CDR3 length equals 16 residues. Germline V lookup: CDR1 DFQATT, CDR2 SNEGSKA (reference sequence). This CDR3 is CSARRRSATLNSPLHF.

This chain connects TRBV12-5 to TRBJ2-3; TCRdb designates TRBD1, a call that cannot be tested without DNA. There are 17 residues in the CDR3. Per germline, CDR1 LGHNT and CDR2 FRNRAP. CDR3 sequence reads: CASGLVMTPPSTDTQYF.

This sequence joins TRBV11-1 and TRBJ2-3; TCRdb calls TRBD2, which cannot be checked without DNA. Per the germline V gene, CDR1 is SGHAT and CDR2 is FQDESV (reference sequence). CDR3 length: 15 residues. CDR3 loop: CATSVMTSGTDTQYF. The whole variable domain, remainder taken from reference TRBV11-1 and TRBJ2-3, is EAEVAQSPRYKITEKSQAVAFWCDPISGHATLYWYRQILGQGPELLVQFQDESVVDDSQLPKDRFSAERLKGVDSTLKIQPAELGDSAMYLCATSVMTSGTDTQYFGPGTRLTVL.